This TCR beta chain was identified in a study of CD8+ T cells in alopecia areata. About the study: Tofacitinib administration persisted for 6 to 18 months, succeeded by 6 months off drug.

As to this clone: What it recognizes is unknown.

Reverse transcription of extracted RNA yielded cDNA, which provided the sequencing template. Sequencing was performed with immunoSEQ multiplex PCR; in TCRdb, only in-frame clones are kept and a portion is missing. This sample has some 120,000 clones, with around 50% found just once. Germline V gene sequence: CDR1 LNHDA, CDR2 SQIVND (reference sequence). This CDR3 contains 14 residues. The V gene lost 9 bases and the J gene lost 8 bases, with 20 bases spanning the gap. Peripheral blood and lesional scalp punch biopsies came from alopecia areata patients. The study, taken as a whole, reports: Among the cells sequenced in scalp samples are also the resident alphabeta T cells of normal skin.

The chain uses TRBV19 and TRBJ1-5, with a possible D match to TRBD1 (6 bases). The receptor's source is a human donor with alopecia areata. This specimen consisted of CD4+ T cells sorted from blood, obtained at week 0. The DNA for the CDR3 is TGTGCCAGCCAACTAGGTGGGGGGCAGGAGCCCCAGCATTTT. It specifies CASQLGGGQEPQHF.